One sample yielded the 28 T cell receptor beta chains listed below, sequenced in a study of blood T cell repertoires in COVID-19. Generated by immunoSEQ multiplex PCR, the TCRdb table keeps only in-frame clones and is missing some. The sample consists of about 380,000 clones, 70% to 90% of them appearing once. Input material: PBMCs or T cells enriched from blood (not recorded which). The origin of the receptors is a man in his thirties or forties who had recovered from COVID-19.

This chain uses TRBV5-4 with TRBJ1-3; D is unresolved. CDR3 length: 15 amino acids. The V end was cut by 5 bases, the J end by 2 bases, with 14 bases between. Germline V CDR1 and CDR2: SGHNT, YYREEE (reference sequence). Here the CDR3 reads CASSFQRETGNTIYF. Here the CDR3 DNA reads TGTGCCAGCAGTTTTCAAAGGGAGACTGGAAACACCATATATTTT.

The chain has TRBV7-9 and TRBJ1-1; the D is unclear. The CDR3 is 12 residues long. V gave up 2 bases and J gave up 2 bases, with 3 bases separating them. Germline V gives CDR1 SEHNR, CDR2 FQNEAQ (reference sequence). CDR3 bases: TGTGCCAGCAGCTTATCAAACACTGAAGCTTTCTTT. It is translated as CASSLSNTEAFF.

The chain combines TRBV2 with TRBJ2-7, with 8 bases lining up with TRBD1. This CDR3 comprises 15 residues. The junction had 10 bases not matched to a gene; V was cut back by 6 bases and J by 3 bases. Germline V gives CDR1 SNHLY, CDR2 FYNNEI. For the CDR3, the DNA is TGTGCCAGCAGCTACCCGGGACAGGCTCACTACGAGCAGTACTTC. This encodes CASSYPGQAHYEQYF.

The J gene is TRBJ2-5, the V gene TRBV5-4; TRBD2 is a possible D gene (5 bases). Trimming took 4 bases from V and 5 from J, leaving 15 bases between them. CDR3 length: 14 residues. CDR1 is SGHNT and CDR2 is YYREEE in the germline V gene (reference sequence). The DNA for the CDR3 is TGTGCCAGCAGCGTGTGGACTTCGTTGGAGACCCAGTACTTC. This encodes CASSVWTSLETQYF. The variable domain in full, completed from reference TRBV5-4 and TRBJ2-5, reads ETGVTQSPTHLIKTRGQQVTLRCSSQSGHNTVSWYQQALGQGPQFIFQYYREEENGRGNFPPRFSGLQFPNYSSELNVNALELDDSALYLCASSVWTSLETQYFGPGTRLLVL.

The chain has TRBV7-9 and TRBJ1-1, with TRBD1 as a possible D gene (5 bases). CDR3 length: 13 residues. V was trimmed by 5 bases and J by 1 base, leaving 8 bases between them. CDR1 is SEHNR, CDR2 FQNEAQ, per germline (reference sequence). The CDR3, as DNA: TGTGCCAGCAGCAGGCAGGGGAACACTGAAGCTTTCTTT. It specifies CASSRQGNTEAFF.

This chain connects TRBV6-5 to TRBJ1-4; weak D call: TRBD1 (5 bases). The CDR3 runs 15 residues. Germline V gives CDR1 MNHEY, CDR2 SVGAGI. The germline V and J ends were trimmed by 7 bases and 6 bases, with 18 bases remaining between them. In DNA form, the CDR3 reads TGTGCCAGCACCTCACGGGGAGGGGTTGATGAAAAACTGTTTTTT. It yields the protein CASTSRGGVDEKLFF.

This clone was detected only a few times. The rearrangement joins TRBV4-1 to TRBJ2-1; possible D gene TRBD2, 5 bases. There are 13 residues in the CDR3. Trimming shortened V by 1 base and J by 11 bases, and 12 bases separated the two germline ends. Germline assignment: CDR1 MGHRA and CDR2 YSYEKL. The CDR3 loop reads CASSQVATGKQFF. CDR3 coding DNA: TGCGCCAGCAGCCAAGTGGCGACGGGGAAGCAGTTCTTC.

Of note for this clone: This sample includes further DNA sequences coding for the same CDR3. The V gene is TRBV7-2, the J gene TRBJ2-7; D call uncertain. Germline loops: CDR1 SGHTA, CDR2 FQGNSA. Trimming took 3 bases from V and 0 from J, leaving 3 bases between them. The CDR3 runs to 12 residues. Here the CDR3 reads CASSLSSYEQYF. As DNA, the CDR3 is TGTGCCAGCAGCTTGAGCTCCTACGAGCAGTACTTC.

This chain links TRBV29-1 with TRBJ1-1; no clear D. The CDR3 consists of 14 residues. Germline V lookup: CDR1 SQVTM, CDR2 ANQGSEA. The V end lost 5 bases, the J end lost 3 bases, and 16 bases lay between the germline ends. CDR3: CSVSPTLRDTEAFF. DNA of the CDR3: TGCAGCGTTTCCCCGACTTTGAGGGACACTGAAGCTTTCTTT.

The chain joins TRBV5-6 to TRBJ2-2; a weak D match, TRBD1 (6 bases). The germline V gene has CDR1 SGHDT and CDR2 YYEEEE. Trimming removed 4 bases at V and 3 bases at J, with 16 bases between. CDR3 size: 16 residues. The CDR3 sequence is CASSPKGTPDTGELFF. Written as DNA, the CDR3 is TGTGCCAGCAGCCCCAAGGGGACACCCGACACCGGGGAGCTGTTTTTT.

The chain combines TRBV9 with TRBJ1-1; D not certain. The germline CDR1 and CDR2 sequences are SGDLS and YYNGEE. The CDR3 is made up of 13 amino acids. Trimming cost V 7 bases and J 2 bases, with 12 bases left between them. CDR3 nucleotides: TGTGCCAGCGGCAGGCACGGAAACACTGAAGCTTTCTTT. Amino acids: CASGRHGNTEAFF.

DNA for the CDR3: TGTGCCAGCAGCTCGCAGACAGCAACTAATGAAAAACTGTTTTTT. Its protein is CASSSQTATNEKLFF. The chain combines TRBV7-9 with TRBJ1-4, with D maybe TRBD1 (5 bases). Trimming left V 4 bases short and J 0 bases short, with 9 bases between. The V gene's germline CDR1 is SEHNR and CDR2 FQNEAQ (reference sequence). The CDR3 runs to 15 residues.

The chain combines TRBV5-1 with TRBJ2-6, with unresolved D. Per germline, CDR1 SGHRS and CDR2 YFSETQ. With 4 bases removed from V and 0 bases from J, the gap between germline ends came to 8 bases. This CDR3 spans 15 amino acids. The CDR3 reads CASSRDFSGANVLTF. DNA for the CDR3: TGCGCCAGCAGCAGAGATTTCTCTGGGGCCAACGTCCTGACTTTC.

CDR3 residues: CSASAKGHGPNYGYTF. The DNA for the CDR3 is TGCAGTGCTAGTGCGAAGGGACACGGACCTAACTATGGCTACACCTTC. The chain recombines TRBV20-1 with TRBJ1-2, with D tentatively TRBD1 (6 bases). This CDR3 contains 16 residues. The V gene lost 3 bases and the J gene lost 0 bases, with 17 bases spanning the gap. Germline V gene sequence: CDR1 DFQATT, CDR2 SNEGSKA (reference sequence).

This CDR3 reads CASSQAVKSVSPLHF. DNA of the CDR3: TGTGCCAGCAGCCAAGCGGTTAAGTCGGTCTCACCCCTCCACTTT. The chain carries TRBV3-1 (or the pseudogene TRBV3-2) and TRBJ1-6; D unresolved. Looked up from germline, CDR1 is LGHDT and CDR2 is YNNKEL (reference sequence). This CDR3 is 15 amino acids long. V was shortened by 1 base and J by 10 bases, with 14 bases between the two germline ends.

V gene TRBV7-2 combines with J gene TRBJ1-2, with D possibly TRBD1 on 6 matching bases. Germline loops: CDR1 SGHTA, CDR2 FQGNSA. This CDR3 contains 15 residues. Trimming removed 1 base from V and 6 bases from J, with 15 bases in between. CDR3 nucleotides: TGTGCCAGCAGCTTAGGGGCAGGGGAGAGCGATGGCTACACCTTC. It encodes CASSLGAGESDGYTF.

CDR3: CASSIVRGGDRYGYTF. Here the CDR3 DNA reads TGTGCCAGTAGTATTGTTCGCGGCGGGGACCGCTATGGCTACACCTTC. The J gene is TRBJ1-2, the V gene TRBV19, with D tentatively TRBD1 (5 bases). The CDR3 is 16 residues long. Germline CDR1 and CDR2: LNHDA and SQIVND (reference sequence). V gave up 3 bases and J gave up 4 bases, with 18 bases separating them. Using reference TRBV19 and TRBJ1-2 for the parts outside the CDR3, the full variable domain is DGGITQSPKYLFRKEGQNVTLSCEQNLNHDAMYWYRQDPGQGLRLIYYSQIVNDFQKGDIAEGYSVSREKKESFPLTVTSAQKNPTAFYLCASSIVRGGDRYGYTFGSGTRLTVV.

V is TRBV11-2 and J is TRBJ1-2; TRBD1 matches at 8 bases. CDR1 is SGHAT and CDR2 is FQNNGV in the germline V gene. The CDR3 totals 18 residues. Germline trimming cut 5 bases from V and 3 bases from J; bases unmatched to any gene: 17. This CDR3 is CASSASGTAGGSYYGYTF. The CDR3 nucleotides are TGTGCCAGCAGCGCGTCGGGTACGGCAGGGGGCTCGTACTATGGCTACACCTTC.

V is TRBV4-2 and J is TRBJ2-7; possibly TRBD2 for D (6 bases). Trimming took 2 bases from V and 2 from J, leaving 13 bases between them. The CDR3 length is 15 residues. Germline CDR1 and CDR2: LGHNA and YNFKEQ. CDR3 region: CASSQTAGTPYEQYF. In DNA, the CDR3 is TGTGCCAGCAGCCAAACGGCGGGGACGCCCTACGAGCAGTACTTC.

The chain joins TRBV7-2 to TRBJ1-6; tentatively, D is TRBD1 (5 bases). The CDR3 spans 15 residues. Trimming took 4 bases from V and 10 from J, leaving 17 bases between them. CDR1 and CDR2 from the germline V gene are SGHTA and FQGNSA. CDR3 loop: CASSYTSLGGSPLHF. The CDR3 region has the DNA TGTGCCAGCAGCTATACCTCGTTGGGGGGATCACCCCTCCACTTT.

V usage is TRBV7-9 and J usage is TRBJ1-4; no reliable D call. The CDR3 is made up of 17 amino acids. CDR1 and CDR2 from the germline V gene are SEHNR and FQNEAQ (reference sequence). The ends were cut back, 2 bases at V and 1 base at J, with 14 bases in the middle. The CDR3 region has the DNA TGTGCCAGCAGCTTATATCGTGGTGGAGGAACTAATGAAAAACTGTTTTTT. Encoded protein: CASSLYRGGGTNEKLFF.

The V and J genes are TRBV5-4 and TRBJ2-5, with a tentative D call TRBD1 (7 bases). Trimming shortened V by 4 bases and J by 5 bases, and 18 bases separated the two germline ends. There are 15 residues in the CDR3. From germline, CDR1 is SGHNT and CDR2 YYREEE (reference sequence). In DNA form, the CDR3 reads TGTGCCAGCAGCCATGACAGGGCTCGGGGGGAGACCCAGTACTTC. Translating gives CASSHDRARGETQYF.

Concerning this clone itself: Different DNA sequences within this sample yield the same CDR3. The genes are TRBV18 and TRBJ2-5; tentatively, D is TRBD1 (5 bases). The V gene lost 2 bases and the J gene lost 2 bases, with 6 bases spanning the gap. Germline V lookup: CDR1 KGHSH, CDR2 LQKENI. The CDR3 has 13 residues. CDR3 sequence reads: CASSPGAQETQYF. CDR3 in DNA: TGTGCCAGCTCACCAGGGGCACAAGAGACCCAGTACTTC.

The chain couples TRBV19 to TRBJ2-3; perhaps TRBD1 as D (6 bases). The CDR3 consists of 13 residues. The ends were cut back, 6 bases at V and 3 bases at J, with 10 bases in the middle. CDR1 and CDR2 from the germline V gene are LNHDA and SQIVND (reference sequence). The CDR3: CASRLGQTDTQYF. CDR3 nucleotides: TGTGCCAGTAGACTCGGACAGACAGATACGCAGTATTTT.

CDR3 region: CASSSPTSTDTQYF. The CDR3 DNA reads TGTGCCAGCAGCAGCCCCACTAGCACAGATACGCAGTATTTT. The chain uses TRBV5-4 and TRBJ2-3; no firm D call. CDR1 and CDR2 (germline): SGHNT, YYREEE (reference sequence). This CDR3 comprises 14 residues. V was clipped by 4 bases and J by 0 bases, with 9 bases between them. Drawing the rest from reference TRBV5-4 and TRBJ2-3, the complete variable domain is ETGVTQSPTHLIKTRGQQVTLRCSSQSGHNTVSWYQQALGQGPQFIFQYYREEENGRGNFPPRFSGLQFPNYSSELNVNALELDDSALYLCASSSPTSTDTQYFGPGTRLTVL.

The rearrangement uses TRBV4-1 and TRBJ1-1, with D perhaps matching TRBD1 (6 bases). Per the germline V gene, CDR1 is MGHRA and CDR2 is YSYEKL. CDR3 length: 15 residues. The V gene lost 3 bases and the J gene lost 1 base, with 12 bases spanning the gap. CDR3 sequence reads: CASSQPGHRNTEAFF. CDR3 nucleotides: TGCGCCAGCAGCCAGCCGGGACACAGGAACACTGAAGCTTTCTTT.

J is TRBJ1-1 and V is TRBV7-2; 7 bases are shared with TRBD1. This CDR3 is built from 11 residues. V was pared by 4 bases and J by 10 bases, with 3 bases of the junction left unmatched. Germline CDR1 SGHTA, CDR2 FQGNSA. CDR3 region: CASSYRDRAFF. The DNA for the CDR3 is TGTGCCAGCAGCTACCGGGACAGAGCTTTCTTT.

This chain joins TRBV13 and TRBJ2-7, with 8 nucleotides matching TRBD1. V lost 3 bases and J lost 6; bases outside the gene matches: 7. The CDR3 runs 14 residues. Germline V gives CDR1 PRHDT, CDR2 FYEKMQ (reference sequence). CDR3 nucleotides: TGTGCCAGCAGCTTTGGACAGGGAGTCGTCGAGCAGTACTTC. Translation: CASSFGQGVVEQYF.